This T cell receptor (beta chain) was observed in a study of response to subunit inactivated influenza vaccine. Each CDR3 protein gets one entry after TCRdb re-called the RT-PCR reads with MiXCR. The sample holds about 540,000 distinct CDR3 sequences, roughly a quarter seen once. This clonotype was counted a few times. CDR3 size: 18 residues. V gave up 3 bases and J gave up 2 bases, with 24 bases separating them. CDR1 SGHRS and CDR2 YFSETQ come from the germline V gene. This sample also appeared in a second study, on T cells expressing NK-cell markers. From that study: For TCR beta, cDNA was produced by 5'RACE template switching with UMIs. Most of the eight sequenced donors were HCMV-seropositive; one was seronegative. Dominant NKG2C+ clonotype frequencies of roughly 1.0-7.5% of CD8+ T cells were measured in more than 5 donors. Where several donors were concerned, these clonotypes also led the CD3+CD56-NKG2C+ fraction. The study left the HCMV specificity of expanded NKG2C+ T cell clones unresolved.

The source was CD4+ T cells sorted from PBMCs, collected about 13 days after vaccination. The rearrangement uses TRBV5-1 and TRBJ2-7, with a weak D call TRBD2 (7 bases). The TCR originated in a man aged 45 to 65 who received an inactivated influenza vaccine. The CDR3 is CASSSHPLVGGPTYEQYF. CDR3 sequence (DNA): TGCGCCAGCAGCTCCCACCCCCTCGTCGGGGGGCCTACCTACGAGCAGTACTTC.